This T cell receptor beta chain appears in the sequencing data of a study of cytomegalovirus exposure and HLA in healthy donors. On the study more broadly: Of some 360 genotyped donors, roughly 80% clustered with self-reported Caucasian donors. Overall study results and limits: Most TCR beta V segments were productive about 90% or about 30% of the time in an earlier analysis. In a later analysis, a missense DCLRE1C variant was linked to TCR beta V- and J-gene trimming.

The CDR3 covers 13 residues. Per germline, CDR1 MNHNS and CDR2 SASEGT. V was pared by 3 bases and J by 8 bases, with 4 bases of the junction left unmatched. Amplification used 60 Vbeta primers and 13 Jbeta primers. Clones were read by immunoSEQ multiplex PCR, and TCRdb kept only the in-frame ones, dropping some. The table includes 150,000 to 200,000 clones, roughly 80% detected once. This clone has only a few counts. Its target is unknown. Source material: PBMCs. The origin of this receptor is a woman younger than 45 in good health and CMV-seropositive. This chain joins TRBV6-1 and TRBJ2-3; 8 bases are shared with TRBD2. The CDR3 loop is CASSDASGGTQYF. Written as DNA, the CDR3 is TGTGCCAGCAGTGATGCCAGCGGGGGTACGCAGTATTTT.